These T cell receptor beta chains were read from a single sample in a study of cytomegalovirus exposure and HLA in healthy donors. Profiling relied on immunoSEQ multiplex PCR, and the TCRdb table lists in-frame clones only, not all of them. The table has 150,000 to 200,000 clones, around four fifths seen once. The sequencing sample was made of PBMCs. The receptors originated from a man younger than 40 in good health and CMV-seropositive. CDR3s include the opening cysteine and the closing phenylalanine or tryptophan. A D gene is named only where the DNA matches it firmly. Clone size is shown for a subset of rows, as once, few, many or a class of expanded clone.

size	V	J	D	CDR3	DNA
once	TRBV27	TRBJ2-7	TRBD1	CASSQVGTGASDEQYF	TGTGCCAGCAGCCAGGTCGGGACAGGGGCCTCTGACGAGCAGTACTTC
once	TRBV4-2	TRBJ2-1	TRBD2	CASSQGGGGNEQFF	TGTGCCAGCAGCCAAGGGGGGGGAGGGAATGAGCAGTTCTTC
.	TRBV2	TRBJ2-3	.	CASEFTGIGYTDTQYF	TGTGCCAGCGAGTTTACAGGGATAGGGTACACAGATACGCAGTATTTT
.	TRBV27	TRBJ1-5	.	CASSLYQPERSPQHF	TGTGCCAGCAGTTTATACCAGCCGGAGCGGTCGCCCCAGCATTTT
.	TRBV2	TRBJ2-1	TRBD2	CASSPPRGAYNEQFF	TGTGCCAGCAGTCCCCCGCGGGGGGCCTACAATGAGCAGTTCTTC
.	TRBV15	TRBJ1-2	.	CATSRGDTLYGYTF	TGTGCCACCAGCAGGGGGGACACCCTTTATGGCTACACCTTC
.	TRBV5-4	TRBJ2-1	.	CASSLGQGQFF	TGTGCCAGCAGCTTGGGGCAGGGACAGTTCTTC
.	TRBV13	TRBJ2-1	TRBD2	CASSQWEAGDLNEQFF	TGTGCCAGCAGCCAATGGGAAGCGGGGGATCTCAATGAGCAGTTCTTC
.	TRBV29-1	TRBJ2-1	TRBD1	CSVFTAQGPIYNEQFF	TGCAGCGTTTTTACGGCACAGGGGCCTATCTACAATGAGCAGTTCTTC
.	TRBV30	TRBJ1-1	.	CAWSFRGPLYRLGAFF	TGTGCCTGGAGCTTCAGGGGACCCCTGTATAGGCTTGGGGCTTTCTTT
.	TRBV4-1	TRBJ1-3	.	CASSQDETGYRISGNTIYF	TGCGCCAGCAGCCAAGATGAAACAGGGTACCGTATCTCTGGAAACACCATATATTTT
.	TRBV7-9	TRBJ1-2	TRBD1	CASSVMTGYYGYTF	TGTGCCAGCAGCGTAATGACAGGGTACTATGGCTACACCTTC
.	TRBV4-3	TRBJ2-7	TRBD2	CASSQDLAGGYEQYF	TGCGCCAGCAGCCAAGATCTAGCGGGGGGGTACGAGCAGTACTTC
few	TRBV23-1	TRBJ2-7	.	CASSSSGLGEEGYEQYF	TGCGCCAGCAGCTCCTCCGGATTAGGGGAGGAGGGATACGAGCAGTACTTC
.	TRBV5-4	TRBJ2-3	TRBD2	CASSLRTSGTDTQYF	TGTGCCAGCAGCCTACGGACTAGCGGAACAGATACGCAGTATTTT
once	TRBV7-2	TRBJ1-5	TRBD1	CASSLRGADRGTQPQHF	TGTGCCAGCAGCTTACGGGGTGCGGACAGGGGAACTCAGCCCCAGCATTTT
.	TRBV25-1	TRBJ2-5	.	CASSELAAEETQYF	TGTGCCAGCAGTGAATTAGCGGCAGAAGAGACCCAGTACTTC
.	TRBV6-5	TRBJ1-4	.	CASSYSVLGVNEKLFF	TGTGCCAGCAGTTACTCGGTTCTGGGAGTTAATGAAAAACTGTTTTTT
.	TRBV5-1	TRBJ2-7	.	CASSRGGSYEQYF	TGCGCCAGCAGTAGGGGGGGGTCCTACGAGCAGTACTTC
.	TRBV27	TRBJ2-1	.	CASSTNDGSSYNEQFF	TGTGCCAGCAGTACAAATGACGGGAGCTCCTACAATGAGCAGTTCTTC
.	TRBV10-3	TRBJ2-5	TRBD2	CAISSPSTGLAGGETQYF	TGTGCCATCAGCTCTCCCAGTACCGGACTAGCGGGGGGAGAGACCCAGTACTTC
.	TRBV4-1	TRBJ2-1	.	CASSQEPGFHEQFF	TGCGCCAGCAGCCAAGAACCGGGTTTTCATGAGCAGTTCTTC
.	TRBV9	TRBJ1-1	.	CASSADHRGTEAFF	TGTGCCAGCAGCGCCGACCATAGGGGCACTGAAGCTTTCTTT
once	TRBV6-6	TRBJ2-3	TRBD1	CASVLDRGPGTQYF	TGTGCCAGCGTCCTAGACAGGGGGCCCGGTACGCAGTATTTT
.	TRBV6-5	TRBJ2-7	.	CASFPGPPYEQYF	TGTGCCAGCTTCCCTGGGCCACCCTACGAGCAGTACTTC
.	TRBV11-2	TRBJ1-4	.	CASSLVTGEVNEKLFF	TGTGCCAGCAGCTTAGTAACGGGGGAAGTTAATGAAAAACTGTTTTTT
.	TRBV27	TRBJ2-2	TRBD1	CASSLRQGVTGELFF	TGTGCCAGCAGTTTAAGACAGGGGGTAACCGGGGAGCTGTTTTTT
.	TRBV29-1	TRBJ2-1	TRBD1	CSSTGTGGWNEQFF	TGCAGCTCCACCGGGACAGGGGGTTGGAATGAGCAGTTCTTC
.	TRBV6-1	TRBJ2-7	.	CASSGSRSSSYEQYF	TGTGCCAGCAGTGGTTCCCGGAGTAGCTCCTACGAGCAGTACTTC
.	TRBV7-9	TRBJ1-1	.	CASSFGGKDTEAFF	TGTGCCAGCAGCTTCGGGGGGAAGGACACTGAAGCTTTCTTT
.	TRBV7-6	TRBJ1-5	TRBD1	CASSLNRGLNQPQHF	TGTGCCAGCAGCTTAAACAGGGGGTTAAATCAGCCCCAGCATTTT
.	TRBV18	TRBJ2-5	.	CASSPARETQYF	TGTGCCAGCTCACCAGCGCGAGAGACCCAGTACTTC
.	TRBV4-1	TRBJ2-3	TRBD2	CASSQGRGLAPLTDTQYF	TGCGCCAGCAGCCAAGGGAGAGGACTAGCCCCTCTCACAGATACGCAGTATTTT
.	TRBV6-1	TRBJ2-4	.	CASSERGAGAPPKNIQYF	TGTGCCAGCAGTGAAAGAGGGGCGGGGGCTCCCCCCAAAAACATTCAGTACTTC
.	TRBV18	TRBJ1-5	.	CASSPGRDQPQHF	TGTGCCAGCTCACCAGGTCGAGATCAGCCCCAGCATTTT
.	TRBV5-1	TRBJ1-1	.	CASSLGQVGTEAFF	TGCGCCAGCAGCTTGGGACAGGTGGGAACTGAAGCTTTCTTT
.	TRBV4-1	TRBJ1-4	.	CASSQGKAKLFF	TGCGCCAGCAGCCAAGGAAAAGCAAAACTGTTTTTT
.	TRBV12-5	TRBJ2-3	TRBD1	CASGLVGTGGTDTQYF	TGTGCTAGTGGTTTGGTAGGGACAGGGGGCACAGATACGCAGTATTTT
.	TRBV6-1	TRBJ2-3	.	CASSPLDTDTQYF	TGTGCCAGCAGCCCCCTAGACACAGATACGCAGTATTTT
.	TRBV27	TRBJ2-3	TRBD2	CASSPRGSGTSGANTQYF	TGTGCCAGCAGTCCCCGCGGGTCCGGGACTAGCGGGGCCAATACGCAGTATTTT
.	TRBV13	TRBJ1-4	TRBD1	CASSLTGGTNEKLFF	TGTGCCAGCAGCTTAACAGGGGGGACTAATGAAAAACTGTTTTTT